The clone carrying this TCR beta chain was picked up many times. TCRdb used MiXCR to reprocess the 5' RACE reads, holding one entry per CDR3 protein. The repertoire holds 30,000 to 35,000 distinct CDR3 sequences, more than 6.5% seen once, with around a fifth in the top ten. CDR3 length: 14 residues. J gave up 6 bases and V 4 bases, and 1 base lay outside the gene matches. Germline assignment: CDR1 MNHEY and CDR2 SVGAGI. The sample originates from a study of T cells after yellow fever vaccination. The origin of this receptor is a man between 18 and 29 years old who received the YFV17D yellow fever vaccine. This chain connects TRBV6-5 to TRBJ1-5, with 12 bases identical to TRBD1. The sequences come from PBMCs, either bulk or a sorted T-cell subset (CD4+, CD8+, memory, or dextramer-sorted; not recorded which), collected on the day of the first yellow fever vaccination. The CDR3 here is CASSLGQGAQPQHF. For the CDR3, the DNA is TGTGCCAGCAGTTTGGGACAGGGGGCTCAGCCCCAGCATTTT.